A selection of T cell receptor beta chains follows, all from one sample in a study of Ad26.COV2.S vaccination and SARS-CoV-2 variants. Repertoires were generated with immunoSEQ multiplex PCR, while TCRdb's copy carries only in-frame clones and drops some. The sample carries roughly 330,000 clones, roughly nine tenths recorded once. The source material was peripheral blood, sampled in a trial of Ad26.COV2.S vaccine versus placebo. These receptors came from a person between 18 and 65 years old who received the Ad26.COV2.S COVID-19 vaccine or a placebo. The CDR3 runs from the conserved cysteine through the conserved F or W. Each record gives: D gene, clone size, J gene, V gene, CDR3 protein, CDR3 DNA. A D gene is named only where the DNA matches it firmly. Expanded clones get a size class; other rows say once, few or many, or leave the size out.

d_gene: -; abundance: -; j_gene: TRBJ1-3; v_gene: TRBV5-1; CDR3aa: CASSLGALGSSGNTIYF; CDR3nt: TGCGCCAGCAGCTTGGGAGCCCTCGGGAGCTCTGGAAACACCATATATTTT
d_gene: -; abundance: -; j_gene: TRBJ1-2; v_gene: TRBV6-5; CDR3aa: CASSTQAFGGYTF; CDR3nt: TGTGCCAGCAGCACACAGGCGTTTGGAGGCTACACCTTC
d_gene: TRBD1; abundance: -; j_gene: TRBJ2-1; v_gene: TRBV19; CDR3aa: CASISTGGTNEQFF; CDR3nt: TGTGCCAGTATTTCGACAGGGGGTACCAATGAGCAGTTCTTC
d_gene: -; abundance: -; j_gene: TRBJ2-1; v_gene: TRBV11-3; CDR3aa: CASSLDKRRDEVF; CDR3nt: TGTGCCAGCAGCTTAGATAAGAGGAGGGACGAGGTCTTC
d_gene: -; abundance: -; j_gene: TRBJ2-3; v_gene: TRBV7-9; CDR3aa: CASRAAGGTDTQYF; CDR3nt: TGTGCCAGCAGAGCCGCAGGGGGCACAGATACGCAGTATTTT
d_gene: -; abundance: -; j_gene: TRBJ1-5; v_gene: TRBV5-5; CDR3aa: CASSLIGTTNQPQHF; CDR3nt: TGTGCCAGCAGCTTGATCGGGACAACTAATCAGCCCCAGCATTTT
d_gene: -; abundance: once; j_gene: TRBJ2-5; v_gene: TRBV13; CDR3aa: CASSFGETQYF; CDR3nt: TGTGCCAGCAGCTTCGGGGAGACCCAGTACTTC
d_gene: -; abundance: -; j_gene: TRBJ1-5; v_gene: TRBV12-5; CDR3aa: CASGRTSNQPQHF; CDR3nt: TGTGCTAGTGGCCGGACCAGCAATCAGCCCCAGCATTTT
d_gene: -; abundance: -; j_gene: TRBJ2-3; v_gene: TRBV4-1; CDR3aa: CASSRTVADTQYF; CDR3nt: TGCGCCAGCAGCCGAACGGTGGCAGATACGCAGTATTTT
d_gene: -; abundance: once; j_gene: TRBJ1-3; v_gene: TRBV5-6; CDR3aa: CASSLLAGNIIYF; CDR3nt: TGTGCCAGCAGCCTACTAGCCGGAAACATCATATATTTT
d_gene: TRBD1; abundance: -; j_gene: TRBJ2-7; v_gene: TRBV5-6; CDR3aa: CASSLGLPGQGVFEQYF; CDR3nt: TGTGCCAGCAGCTTGGGATTGCCGGGACAGGGAGTTTTCGAGCAGTACTTC
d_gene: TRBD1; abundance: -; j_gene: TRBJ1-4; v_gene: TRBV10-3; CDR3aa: CAISDPQDRDGKLFF; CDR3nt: TGTGCCATCAGTGACCCTCAGGACAGGGACGGAAAACTGTTTTTT
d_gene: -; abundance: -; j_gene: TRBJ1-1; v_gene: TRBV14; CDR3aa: CASSWGAGTEAFF; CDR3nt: TGTGCCAGCAGCTGGGGCGCCGGAACTGAAGCTTTCTTT
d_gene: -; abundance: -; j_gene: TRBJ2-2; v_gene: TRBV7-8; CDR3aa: CASSLGITNTGELFF; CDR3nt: TGTGCCAGCAGCTTAGGCATAACCAACACCGGGGAGCTGTTTTTT
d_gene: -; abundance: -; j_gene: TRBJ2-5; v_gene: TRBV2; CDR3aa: CASRGLAGETQYF; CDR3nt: TGTGCCAGCAGGGGACTTGCAGGGGAGACCCAGTACTTC
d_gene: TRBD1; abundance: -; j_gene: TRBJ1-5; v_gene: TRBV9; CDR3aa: CASSASTGYNQPQHF; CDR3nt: TGTGCCAGCAGCGCATCGACAGGGTACAATCAGCCCCAGCATTTT
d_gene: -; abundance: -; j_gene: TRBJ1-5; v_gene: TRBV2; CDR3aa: CASSDTLYSNQPQHF; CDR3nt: TGTGCCAGCAGTGATACATTGTATAGCAATCAGCCCCAGCATTTT
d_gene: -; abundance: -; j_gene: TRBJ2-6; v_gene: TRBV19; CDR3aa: CASSIQGGSGANVLTF; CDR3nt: TGTGCCAGTAGTATTCAGGGGGGCTCTGGGGCCAACGTCCTGACTTTC
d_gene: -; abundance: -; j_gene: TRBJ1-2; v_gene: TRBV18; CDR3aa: CASSPFEGEGYGYTF; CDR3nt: TGTGCCAGCTCACCATTCGAGGGTGAGGGATATGGCTACACCTTC
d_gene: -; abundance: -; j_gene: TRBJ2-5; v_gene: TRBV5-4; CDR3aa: CASSPPGKLLETQYF; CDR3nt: TGTGCCAGCAGCCCGCCAGGAAAGCTACTGGAGACCCAGTACTTC
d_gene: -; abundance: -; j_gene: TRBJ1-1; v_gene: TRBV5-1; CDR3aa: CAGRDGPTTEAFF; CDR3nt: TGCGCCGGGAGGGATGGCCCGACCACTGAAGCTTTCTTT
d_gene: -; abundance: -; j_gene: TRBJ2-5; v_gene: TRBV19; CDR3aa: CASSRWATQYF; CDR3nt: TGTGCCAGTAGTCGCTGGGCCACCCAGTACTTC
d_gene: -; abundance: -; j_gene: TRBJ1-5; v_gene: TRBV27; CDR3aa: CASSLAGYQPQHF; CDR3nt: TGTGCCAGCAGTTTGGCCGGGTATCAGCCCCAGCATTTT
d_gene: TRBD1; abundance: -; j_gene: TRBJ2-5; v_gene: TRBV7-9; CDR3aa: CASSLEDREETQYF; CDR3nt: TGTGCCAGCAGCTTGGAGGACAGGGAGGAGACCCAGTACTTC
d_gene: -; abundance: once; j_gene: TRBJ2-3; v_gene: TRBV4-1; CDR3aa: CASSQGNSGGTDTQYF; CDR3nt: TGCGCCAGCAGCCAAGGAAATAGCGGTGGCACAGATACGCAGTATTTT
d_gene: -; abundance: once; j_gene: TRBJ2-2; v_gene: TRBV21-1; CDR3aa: CASSTGTGGPGELFF; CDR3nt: TGTGCCAGCAGTACCGGGACAGGGGGCCCCGGGGAGCTGTTTTTT
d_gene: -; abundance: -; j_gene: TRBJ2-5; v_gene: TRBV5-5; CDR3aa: CASSLLGSGPQETQYF; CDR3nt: TGTGCCAGCAGCTTGTTAGGGAGCGGGCCCCAAGAGACCCAGTACTTC
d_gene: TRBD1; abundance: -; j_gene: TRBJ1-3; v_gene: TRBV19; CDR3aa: CASSIRQGSGNTIYF; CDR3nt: TGTGCCAGTAGTATCCGACAGGGTTCTGGAAACACCATATATTTT
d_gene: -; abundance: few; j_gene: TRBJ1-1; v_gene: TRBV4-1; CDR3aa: CASSQSKYEAFF; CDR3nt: TGCGCCAGCAGCCAGTCCAAATATGAAGCTTTCTTT
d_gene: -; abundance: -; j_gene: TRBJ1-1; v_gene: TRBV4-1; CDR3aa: CASSPSAGAEAFF; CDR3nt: TGCGCCAGCAGCCCCTCCGCGGGGGCTGAAGCTTTCTTT
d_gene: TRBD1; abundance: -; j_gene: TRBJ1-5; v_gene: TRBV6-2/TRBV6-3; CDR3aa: CASSYSDRGNQPQHF; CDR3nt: TGTGCCAGCAGTTACTCCGACAGGGGGAATCAGCCCCAGCATTTT